This is a list of T cell receptor beta chains from one sample in a study of memory CD4+ T cells and cytomegalovirus serostatus. Generated by immunoSEQ multiplex PCR, the TCRdb table keeps only in-frame clones and is missing some. The sample comprises more than 35,000 clones, approximately 79% of which are singletons, and under 6% rests with the top ten. The sample comprised memory CD4+ T cells from blood. Receptor source: an adult in good health and CMV-seropositive. Each CDR3 is given with its conserved first and last residue. D genes are given only for firm matches. The size entry is marked missing in some rows and otherwise reads once, few, many or a size class.

TRBV5-6	NA	TRBJ2-7	NA	CASSLTAGYEQYF	TGTGCCAGCAGCTTGACTGCGGGCTACGAGCAGTACTTC
TRBV13	NA	TRBJ2-7	NA	CASSLQGTSTYEQYF	TGTGCCAGCAGCTTACAGGGGACATCGACCTACGAGCAGTACTTC
TRBV18	NA	TRBJ1-4	NA	CASSPETGEKLFF	TGTGCCAGCTCACCGGAAACAGGTGAAAAACTGTTTTTT
TRBV19	NA	TRBJ2-1	NA	CASSIPGGTASYNEQFF	TGTGCCAGTAGTATCCCAGGGGGGACCGCATCCTACAATGAGCAGTTCTTC
TRBV9	NA	TRBJ2-5	NA	CASSVIGGQETQYF	TGTGCCAGCAGCGTAATTGGGGGGCAAGAGACCCAGTACTTC
TRBV2	NA	TRBJ2-7	NA	CASSEQTGGTYEQYF	TGTGCCAGCAGTGAACAGACAGGAGGAACCTACGAGCAGTACTTC
TRBV19	NA	TRBJ2-2	NA	CATSGTPNTGELFF	TGTGCCACCTCCGGGACTCCGAACACCGGGGAGCTGTTTTTT
TRBV7-2	NA	TRBJ1-5	once	CASSLQQSDQPQHF	TGTGCCAGCAGCTTACAACAGAGCGATCAGCCCCAGCATTTT
TRBV11-2	NA	TRBJ2-3	NA	CASSPGWGAQYF	TGTGCCAGCAGTCCCGGGTGGGGGGCGCAGTATTTT
TRBV5-4	TRBD1	TRBJ2-7	NA	CASSLPPGQGYEQYF	TGTGCCAGCAGCTTACCTCCGGGACAGGGCTACGAGCAGTACTTC
TRBV14	NA	TRBJ2-7	NA	CASSQDPRQAGTHEQYF	TGTGCCAGCAGCCAAGACCCTCGTCAGGCAGGGACACACGAGCAGTACTTC
TRBV5-1	NA	TRBJ2-1	NA	CASSQQTGSYNEQFF	TGCGCCAGCAGCCAACAGACAGGTTCCTACAATGAGCAGTTCTTC
TRBV5-8	NA	TRBJ1-2	NA	CASSSGLGWNGYTF	TGTGCCAGCAGCTCCGGGTTGGGGTGGAATGGCTACACCTTC
TRBV4-3	TRBD1	TRBJ1-4	NA	CASSRTGVANEKLFF	TGCGCCAGCAGCAGGACAGGGGTCGCTAATGAAAAACTGTTTTTT
TRBV5-1	NA	TRBJ1-1	NA	CASRTDPNTEAFF	TGCGCCAGCAGGACGGATCCAAACACTGAAGCTTTCTTT
TRBV6-1	NA	TRBJ2-2	once	CASSESRASGELFF	TGTGCCAGCAGTGAGTCCAGGGCCTCCGGGGAGCTGTTTTTT
TRBV6-1	NA	TRBJ2-3	NA	CASKNSGTDTQYF	TGTGCCAGCAAGAATAGCGGAACAGATACGCAGTATTTT
TRBV4-3	NA	TRBJ1-1	NA	CASSQGGERQAFF	TGCGCCAGCAGCCAAGGGGGGGAGAGGCAAGCTTTCTTT
TRBV5-8	NA	TRBJ2-3	NA	CATRIRVESTDTQYF	TGTGCCACCCGAATTCGAGTGGAGAGCACAGATACGCAGTATTTT
TRBV25-1	TRBD1	TRBJ2-7	NA	CASSELGGQGGHEQYF	TGTGCCAGCAGTGAATTAGGAGGACAGGGGGGTCACGAGCAGTACTTC
TRBV9	TRBD2	TRBJ2-5	NA	CASSVGLAGGSEETQYF	TGTGCCAGCAGCGTAGGACTAGCGGGAGGGTCGGAAGAGACCCAGTACTTC
TRBV7-3	NA	TRBJ2-1	once	CASSLMADSYNEQFF	TGTGCCAGCAGCTTAATGGCGGACTCCTACAATGAGCAGTTCTTC
TRBV7-3	TRBD2	TRBJ2-7	NA	CASNTGGLAETYEQYF	TGTGCCAGCAACACCGGGGGACTAGCGGAGACCTACGAGCAGTACTTC
TRBV5-4	TRBD2	TRBJ2-2	NA	CASSGGLAGAYTGELFF	TGTGCCAGCAGCGGGGGACTAGCGGGGGCGTACACCGGGGAGCTGTTTTTT
TRBV29-1	TRBD1	TRBJ1-1	NA	CSVEGGQGKVNTEAFF	TGCAGCGTTGAAGGAGGACAGGGTAAGGTGAACACTGAAGCTTTCTTT
TRBV13	TRBD2	TRBJ2-5	few	CASSGGGAETQYF	TGTGCCAGCAGCGGGGGGGGTGCTGAGACCCAGTACTTC
TRBV5-6	NA	TRBJ2-1	NA	CASSRQAANYNEQFF	TGTGCCAGCAGCCGACAGGCAGCTAACTACAATGAGCAGTTCTTC
TRBV7-9	NA	TRBJ1-3	NA	CASSLDGSSGNTIYF	TGTGCCAGCAGCCTGGACGGGAGCTCTGGAAACACCATATATTTT
TRBV28	TRBD1	TRBJ1-1	once	CASRQGQGYGTEAFF	TGTGCCAGCAGGCAGGGACAGGGGTACGGCACTGAAGCTTTCTTT
TRBV5-4	NA	TRBJ1-1	NA	CASSLGQEVEAFF	TGTGCCAGCAGCTTGGGTCAGGAAGTTGAAGCTTTCTTT
TRBV5-4	NA	TRBJ1-4	NA	CASSLLSVNEKLFF	TGTGCCAGCAGCTTGCTCAGCGTGAATGAAAAACTGTTTTTT
TRBV5-4	NA	TRBJ1-2	NA	CASSSSGGPLYGYTF	TGTGCCAGCAGTTCCTCGGGGGGACCCCTCTATGGCTACACCTTC
TRBV19	NA	TRBJ2-3	NA	CASSPTGHSADTQYF	TGTGCCAGTAGTCCAACAGGGCATTCCGCAGATACGCAGTATTTT
TRBV5-1	TRBD2	TRBJ2-4	NA	CASSLEGGTNIQYF	TGCGCCAGCAGCTTGGAGGGAGGGACGAACATTCAGTACTTC
TRBV28	NA	TRBJ1-2	NA	CASSRRDAGPYGYTF	TGTGCCAGCAGCCGACGGGACGCGGGCCCCTATGGCTACACCTTC
TRBV14	NA	TRBJ2-3	NA	CASSQGYTQYF	TGTGCCAGCAGCCAAGGATATACGCAGTATTTT
TRBV5-1	NA	TRBJ1-1	NA	CASSLQGQPEAFF	TGCGCCAGCAGCTTGCAGGGGCAGCCTGAAGCTTTCTTT
TRBV4-2	TRBD1	TRBJ1-5	NA	CASSQVIGTGEQPQHF	TGTGCCAGCAGCCAAGTGATCGGGACAGGGGAGCAGCCCCAGCATTTT
TRBV2	NA	TRBJ1-4	NA	CASRRRLSNNEKLFF	TGTGCCAGCAGGCGGCGGCTTTCAAATAATGAAAAACTGTTTTTT
TRBV28	TRBD2	TRBJ2-1	NA	CASSLYWLAGQYNEQFF	TGTGCCAGCAGTTTATATTGGCTAGCGGGGCAATACAATGAGCAGTTCTTC
TRBV6-5	NA	TRBJ1-1	NA	CASSYGGEGTEAFF	TGTGCCAGCAGTTACGGGGGGGAGGGCACTGAAGCTTTCTTT
TRBV6-6	NA	TRBJ1-6	NA	CASNDRRGTDNSPLHF	TGTGCCAGCAACGACCGCCGGGGAACGGATAATTCACCCCTCCACTTT